Listed here is a single T cell receptor beta chain. What it recognizes is unknown. These data come from a study of vaccination effects on CD4 cells after COVID-19. About the study: Ahead of sequencing, the ViraFEST assay grew antigen-specific CD4+ T cells using viral peptide pools.

Following an approximately ten-day culture, CD4+ T cells were purified. Half-medium exchanges with IL-2 medium took place on days 3 and 7. Sequencing used immunoSEQ multiplex PCR; TCRdb keeps in-frame clones, though not all of them. The table has about 74,000 clones, approximately 71% seen once; the top ten hold roughly 2%. The CDR3 spans 14 residues. CDR1 and CDR2 (germline): SGHRS, YFSETQ. V gave up 0 bases and J gave up 4 bases; unmatched junction bases: 3. The sample was CD4+ T cells from PBMCs cultured without peptide, taken before COVID-19 vaccination. The receptor's source is a human donor who received a COVID-19 vaccine. This chain connects TRBV5-1 to TRBJ1-1, with 7 bases that match TRBD1. The CDR3 DNA sequence: TGCGCCAGCAGCTTGGGCCAGGGGGGCACTGAAGCTTTCTTT. Translation gives CASSLGQGGTEAFF.